This T cell receptor beta chain comes out of a study of blood T cell repertoires in COVID-19. Study background: Italy, Spain and the United States were the sources of the convalescent and acute COVID-19 samples. PBMCs, B-cell-depleted T cells, or T cells were the source of the cDNA or gDNA that made up the material.

In the original processing: Counts of nucleated cells, estimated from reference gene primer amplification, were obtained. Method: immunoSEQ multiplex PCR; TCRdb's copy keeps in-frame clones and lacks some. V, J and clone size reflect that table, while D and trimming were determined from the DNA. The sample has 150,000 or so clones, about 80% seen once. The sequence was collected from a woman older than 75 with acute or convalescent COVID-19. The sample was peripheral blood.

CDR3 residues: CASTRTSGAYNEQFF. CDR3 in DNA: TGTGCCAGCACTAGGACTAGCGGGGCTTACAATGAGCAGTTCTTC. J is TRBJ2-1 and V is TRBV9, with TRBD2 matching 12 bases. The CDR3 totals 15 residues. The V gene's germline CDR1 is SGDLS and CDR2 YYNGEE. V lost 6 bases and J lost 4; bases outside the gene matches: 5.